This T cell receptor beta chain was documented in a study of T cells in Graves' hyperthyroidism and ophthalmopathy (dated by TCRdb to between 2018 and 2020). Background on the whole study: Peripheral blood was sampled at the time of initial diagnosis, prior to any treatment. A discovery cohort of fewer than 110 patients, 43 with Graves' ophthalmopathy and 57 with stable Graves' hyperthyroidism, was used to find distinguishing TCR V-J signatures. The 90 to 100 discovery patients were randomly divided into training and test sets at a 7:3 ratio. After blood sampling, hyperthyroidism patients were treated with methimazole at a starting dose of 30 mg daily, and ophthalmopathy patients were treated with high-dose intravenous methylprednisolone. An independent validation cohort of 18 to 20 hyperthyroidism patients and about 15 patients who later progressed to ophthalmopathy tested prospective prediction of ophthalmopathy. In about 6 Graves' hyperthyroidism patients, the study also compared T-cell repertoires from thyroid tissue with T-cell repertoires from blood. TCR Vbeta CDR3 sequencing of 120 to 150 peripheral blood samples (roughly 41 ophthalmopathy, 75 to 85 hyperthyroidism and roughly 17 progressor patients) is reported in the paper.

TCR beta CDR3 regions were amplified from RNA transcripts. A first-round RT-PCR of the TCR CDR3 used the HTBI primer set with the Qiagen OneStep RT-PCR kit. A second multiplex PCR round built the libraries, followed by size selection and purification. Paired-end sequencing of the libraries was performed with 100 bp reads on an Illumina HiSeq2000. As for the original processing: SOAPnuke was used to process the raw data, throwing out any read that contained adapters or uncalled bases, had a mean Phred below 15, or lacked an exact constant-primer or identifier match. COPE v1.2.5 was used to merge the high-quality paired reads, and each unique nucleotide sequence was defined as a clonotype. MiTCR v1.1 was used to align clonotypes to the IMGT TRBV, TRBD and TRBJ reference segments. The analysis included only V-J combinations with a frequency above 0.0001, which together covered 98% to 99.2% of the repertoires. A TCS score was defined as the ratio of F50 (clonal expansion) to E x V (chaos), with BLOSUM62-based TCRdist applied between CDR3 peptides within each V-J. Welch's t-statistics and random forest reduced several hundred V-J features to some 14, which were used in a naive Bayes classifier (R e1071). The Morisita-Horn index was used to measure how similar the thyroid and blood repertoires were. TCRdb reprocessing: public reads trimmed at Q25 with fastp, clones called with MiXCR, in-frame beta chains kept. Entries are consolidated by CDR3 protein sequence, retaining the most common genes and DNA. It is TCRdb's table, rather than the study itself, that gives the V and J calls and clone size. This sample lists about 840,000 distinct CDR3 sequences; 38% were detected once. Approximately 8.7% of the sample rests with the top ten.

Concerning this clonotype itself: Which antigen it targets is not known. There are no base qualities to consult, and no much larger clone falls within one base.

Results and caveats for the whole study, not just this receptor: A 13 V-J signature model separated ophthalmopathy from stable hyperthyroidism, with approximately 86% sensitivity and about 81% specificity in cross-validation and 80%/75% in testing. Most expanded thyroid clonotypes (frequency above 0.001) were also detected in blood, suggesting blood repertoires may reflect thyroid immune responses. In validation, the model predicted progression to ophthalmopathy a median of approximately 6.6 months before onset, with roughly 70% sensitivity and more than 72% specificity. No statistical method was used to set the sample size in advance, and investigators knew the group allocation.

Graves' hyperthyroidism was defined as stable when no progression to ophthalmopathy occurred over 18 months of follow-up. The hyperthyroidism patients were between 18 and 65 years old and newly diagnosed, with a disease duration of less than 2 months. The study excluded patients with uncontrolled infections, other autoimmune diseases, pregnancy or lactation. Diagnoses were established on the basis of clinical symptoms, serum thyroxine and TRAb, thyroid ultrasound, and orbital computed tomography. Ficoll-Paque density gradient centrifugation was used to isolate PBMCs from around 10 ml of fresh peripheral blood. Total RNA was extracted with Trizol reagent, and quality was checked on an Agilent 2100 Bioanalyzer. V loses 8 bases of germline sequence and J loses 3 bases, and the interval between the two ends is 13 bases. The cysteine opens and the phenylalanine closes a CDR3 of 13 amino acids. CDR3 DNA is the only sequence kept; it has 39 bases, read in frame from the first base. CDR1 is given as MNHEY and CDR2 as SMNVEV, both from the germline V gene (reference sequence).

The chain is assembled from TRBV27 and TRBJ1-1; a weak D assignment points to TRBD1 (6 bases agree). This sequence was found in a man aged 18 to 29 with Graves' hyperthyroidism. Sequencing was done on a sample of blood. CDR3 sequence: CASSDSKYTEAFF. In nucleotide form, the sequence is TGTGCCAGCTCGGACAGTAAATACACTGAAGCTTTCTTT.